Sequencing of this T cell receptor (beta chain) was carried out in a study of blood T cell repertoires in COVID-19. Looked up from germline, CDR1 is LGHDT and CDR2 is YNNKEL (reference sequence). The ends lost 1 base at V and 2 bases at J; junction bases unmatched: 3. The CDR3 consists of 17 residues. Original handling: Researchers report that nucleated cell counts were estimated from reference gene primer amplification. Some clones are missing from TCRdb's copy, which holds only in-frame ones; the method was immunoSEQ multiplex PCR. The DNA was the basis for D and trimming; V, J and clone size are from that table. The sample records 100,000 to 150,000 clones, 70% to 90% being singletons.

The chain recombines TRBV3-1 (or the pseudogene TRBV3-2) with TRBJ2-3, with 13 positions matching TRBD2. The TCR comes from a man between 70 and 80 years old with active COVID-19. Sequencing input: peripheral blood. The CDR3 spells CASSQVTSGRATDTQYF. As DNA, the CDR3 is TGTGCCAGCAGCCAAGTCACTAGCGGGAGGGCCACAGATACGCAGTATTTT.